The 4 T cell receptor beta chains given below trace back to one sample, sequenced in a study of PD-1 blockade in classical Hodgkin lymphoma. Relapses following autologous stem cell transplantation were seen in all patients, with brentuximab vedotin exposure varying. Libraries were prepared by immunoSEQ multiplex PCR; TCRdb keeps only in-frame clonotypes and omits some of them. The sample yields approximately 60,000 clones, around 89% seen once. The sequencing here drew on peripheral blood mononuclear cells (PBMCs), taken at baseline. The receptors were sampled from a human donor with classical Hodgkin lymphoma.

The V gene is TRBV11-2, the J gene TRBJ1-3; D might be TRBD1 (6 bases). Germline lookup yields CDR1 SGHAT and CDR2 FQNNGV. This CDR3 has 18 residues. V lost 2 bases to trimming and J lost 1 base, with 18 bases between them. Written as DNA, the CDR3 is TGTGCCAGCAGCTTAAGCGGGTGGGACACTCATTCTGGAAACACCATATATTTT. It is translated as CASSLSGWDTHSGNTIYF.

CDR3 in amino acids: CASSPDRRQPQHF. The CDR3 region has the DNA TGTGCCAGCAGCCCCGACAGGAGACAGCCCCAGCATTTT. The rearrangement joins TRBV7-3 to TRBJ1-5, with D tentatively TRBD1 (6 bases). The ends were cut back, 5 bases at V and 7 bases at J, with 12 bases in the middle. The CDR3 consists of 13 residues. CDR1 is SGHTA and CDR2 is FQGTGA in the germline V gene.

This sequence joins TRBV9 and TRBJ2-3; 13 bases are shared with TRBD2. The length of the CDR3 is 16 residues. Germline-derived CDR1 and CDR2 are SGDLS and YYNGEE. J gave up 2 bases and V 3 bases, and 3 bases lay outside the gene matches. The CDR3 loop reads CASSAGTSGVTDTQYF. CDR3 DNA: TGTGCCAGCAGCGCCGGGACTAGCGGGGTCACAGATACGCAGTATTTT.

The chain links TRBV7-9 to TRBJ1-1; 9 nucleotides line up with TRBD1. The J segment lost 5 bases and the V segment lost 6 bases, leaving 7 bases of the junction unmatched. CDR3 size: 14 residues. Germline V lookup: CDR1 SEHNR, CDR2 FQNEAQ (reference sequence). In DNA form, the CDR3 reads TGTGCCAGCAGACTCACAGGGGGCGGAACTGAAGCTTTCTTT. Translation: CASRLTGGGTEAFF.